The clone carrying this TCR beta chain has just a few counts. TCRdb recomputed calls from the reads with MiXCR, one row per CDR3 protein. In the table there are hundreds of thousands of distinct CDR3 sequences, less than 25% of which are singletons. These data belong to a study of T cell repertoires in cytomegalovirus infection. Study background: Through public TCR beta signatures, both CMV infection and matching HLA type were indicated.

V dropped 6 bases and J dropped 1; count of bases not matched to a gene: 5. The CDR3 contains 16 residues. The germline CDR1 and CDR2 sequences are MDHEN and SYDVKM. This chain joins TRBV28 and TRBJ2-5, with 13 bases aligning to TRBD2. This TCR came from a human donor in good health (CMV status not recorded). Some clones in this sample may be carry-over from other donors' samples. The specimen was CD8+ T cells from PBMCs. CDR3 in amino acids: CASSPLAGGLQETQYF. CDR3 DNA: TGTGCCAGCAGCCCACTAGCGGGGGGGCTCCAAGAGACCCAGTACTTC.